The 20 T cell receptor beta chains listed next were all sequenced from one sample in a study of T cell responses to AZD1222 COVID-19 vaccine. The protocol was immunoSEQ multiplex PCR, while the TCRdb copy is restricted to in-frame clones and leaves out a portion. The data hold around 120,000 clones, with 80% to 90% observed a single time. The sample in question was peripheral blood, obtained on day 0 of AZD1222 vaccination. The receptors originated from an adult in good health.

This sequence joins TRBV10-3 and TRBJ1-5, with a possible D match to TRBD1 (5 bases). V lost 5 bases and J 4 bases, leaving 9 bases between the germline ends. This CDR3 spans 13 amino acids. From germline, CDR1 is ENHRY and CDR2 SYGVKD. The CDR3 loop reads CAISNYRNQPQHF. The DNA of the CDR3 is TGTGCCATCAGTAACTACAGGAATCAGCCCCAGCATTTT.

The rearrangement links TRBV3-1 (or the pseudogene TRBV3-2) to TRBJ2-1, with 8 nucleotides matching TRBD2. In germline, CDR1 is LGHDT, CDR2 YNNKEL (reference sequence). The CDR3 spans 17 residues. V trimming: 5 bases; J trimming: 8 bases; junction bases outside the gene matches: 17. The CDR3 loop is CASSDPRGVAGRDEQFF. CDR3 bases: TGTGCCAGCAGCGACCCGAGAGGGGTAGCGGGACGTGATGAGCAGTTCTTC.

The V and J genes are TRBV9 and TRBJ1-1; tentatively, D is TRBD1 (6 bases). The germline CDR1 and CDR2 sequences are SGDLS and YYNGEE. Trimming stripped 1 base from V and 5 bases from J, with 15 bases between. The CDR3 length is 15 residues. The CDR3 is CASSVRPGAGTEAFF. The CDR3 DNA follows: TGTGCCAGCAGCGTACGGCCGGGGGCGGGTACTGAAGCTTTCTTT.

The V gene is TRBV27, the J gene TRBJ1-2; D call uncertain. CDR1 and CDR2 (germline): MNHEY, SMNVEV (reference sequence). CDR3 length: 13 amino acids. Trimming cost V 3 bases and J 3 bases, with 8 bases left between them. The CDR3 sequence: CASSFVGDYGYTF. CDR3 nucleotide sequence: TGTGCCAGCAGTTTCGTCGGCGACTATGGCTACACCTTC.

The V gene is TRBV11-2, the J gene TRBJ2-3; TRBD1 might be the D (5 bases). This CDR3 comprises 14 residues. Germline V gene sequence: CDR1 SGHAT, CDR2 FQNNGV. V lost 2 bases and J lost 6, with 12 bases in between. The CDR3 bases are TGTGCCAGCAGCTTATCAGGGCCCCAGGATACGCAGTATTTT. It codes for CASSLSGPQDTQYF.

The genes are TRBV27 and TRBJ2-7; D gene uncertain. The CDR3 length is 12 residues. Germline V gene lookup returns CDR1 MNHEY and CDR2 SMNVEV (reference sequence). Trimming cost V 4 bases and J 4 bases, with 8 bases left between them. CDR3 protein: CASSSSEYEQYF. The CDR3 DNA is TGTGCCAGCAGTTCCTCGGAGTACGAGCAGTACTTC.

This rearrangement joins TRBV7-3 to TRBJ2-1; D is possibly TRBD2 (5 bases). From germline, CDR1 is SGHTA and CDR2 FQGTGA. V shed 2 bases and J shed 9 bases, with 8 bases lying between them. The length of the CDR3 is 12 residues. CDR3 protein: CASSLGESEQFF. DNA of the CDR3: TGTGCCAGCAGCTTAGGGGAGAGTGAGCAGTTCTTC.

The V gene is TRBV3-1 (or the pseudogene TRBV3-2), the J gene TRBJ2-7, with D unresolved. Looked up from germline, CDR1 is LGHDT and CDR2 is YNNKEL (reference sequence). Trimming cost V 0 bases and J 7 bases, with 7 bases left between them. This CDR3 has 12 amino acids. The CDR3 bases are TGTGCCAGCAGCCAAGACGGCCCAGAGCAGTACTTC. Protein: CASSQDGPEQYF.

The rearrangement links TRBV12-3 or TRBV12-4 to TRBJ1-6; 7 nucleotides match TRBD1. This CDR3 spans 13 amino acids. J gave up 11 bases and V 1 base, and 2 bases lay outside the gene matches. CDR3 bases: TGTGCCAGCAGTTTAGGGACAGGTCCACCCCTCCACTTT. This codes for CASSLGTGPPLHF.

This chain joins TRBV9 and TRBJ1-3, with a possible D match to TRBD1 (6 bases). The CDR3 length is 15 residues. The germline V gene has CDR1 SGDLS and CDR2 YYNGEE. Trimming stripped 4 bases from V and 2 bases from J, with 13 bases between. CDR3 region: CASSPRQEAGNTIYF. Here the CDR3 DNA reads TGTGCCAGCAGCCCCCGACAGGAGGCTGGAAACACCATATATTTT. Filled out from reference TRBV9 and TRBJ1-3, the complete variable domain reads DSGVTQTPKHLITATGQRVTLRCSPRSGDLSVYWYQQSLDQGLQFLIQYYNGEERAKGNILERFSAQQFPDLHSELNLSSLELGDSALYFCASSPRQEAGNTIYFGEGSWLTVV.

V is TRBV2 and J is TRBJ2-2; TRBD1 matches 8 bases. Germline CDR1 reads SNHLY; CDR2 reads FYNNEI. V gave up 4 bases and J gave up 2 bases; unmatched junction bases: 6. The CDR3 has 16 amino acids. The CDR3 spells CASSAFGQGNTGELFF. CDR3 DNA: TGTGCCAGCAGTGCTTTCGGACAGGGAAACACCGGGGAGCTGTTTTTT.

The chain joins TRBV18 to TRBJ1-4; D call uncertain. Trimming took off 0 bases at V and 8 bases at J, with 10 bases between the two ends. The length of the CDR3 is 14 residues. From germline, CDR1 is KGHSH and CDR2 LQKENI. In DNA, the CDR3 is TGTGCCAGCTCACCACCGGGCGGAGGGGAAAAACTGTTTTTT. This codes for CASSPPGGGEKLFF.

The chain carries TRBV10-3 and TRBJ2-1, with a tentative D call TRBD2 (6 bases). Trimming left V 6 bases short and J 0 bases short, with 12 bases between. The CDR3 extends over 15 amino acids. The V gene's germline CDR1 is ENHRY and CDR2 SYGVKD. The CDR3 is CAISAGPSSYNEQFF. The CDR3 DNA follows: TGTGCCATCAGCGCGGGGCCCAGCTCCTACAATGAGCAGTTCTTC.

The V call is TRBV7-9, the J call TRBJ1-4; possible D gene TRBD1, 6 bases. Trimming left V 1 base short and J 7 bases short, with 10 bases between. This CDR3 is 14 amino acids long. Germline V gene data show CDR1 as SEHNR and CDR2 as FQNEAQ (reference sequence). The CDR3 DNA reads TGTGCCAGCAGCTTAGGGACAGCCGGTGAAAAACTGTTTTTT. Its translation: CASSLGTAGEKLFF.

This chain joins TRBV28 and TRBJ1-1; 7 bases fit TRBD1. The CDR3 has 15 residues. Losses at the gene ends were 5 bases for V and 3 bases for J; bases not matched to a gene: 9. The germline CDR1 and CDR2 sequences are MDHEN and SYDVKM. As DNA, the CDR3 is TGTGCCAGCAGTGCCTTACAGGGGTCGGACACTGAAGCTTTCTTT. Translation gives CASSALQGSDTEAFF.

V is TRBV4-2 and J is TRBJ1-5; 7 bases map to TRBD1. This CDR3 has 14 amino acids. Germline loops: CDR1 LGHNA, CDR2 YNFKEQ. V was pared by 1 base and J by 6 bases, with 3 bases of the junction left unmatched. CDR3 residues: CASSQGQGSQPQHF. The CDR3 region has the DNA TGTGCCAGCAGCCAAGGACAGGGTAGTCAGCCCCAGCATTTT.

In its sample, this clone was seen a few times. This sequence joins TRBV2 and TRBJ2-2; D not resolved. V lost 4 bases and J lost 0, with 6 bases in between. Germline assignment: CDR1 SNHLY and CDR2 FYNNEI. The CDR3 has 14 amino acids. CDR3: CASSGQANTGELFF. In DNA, the CDR3 is TGTGCCAGCAGTGGGCAGGCGAACACCGGGGAGCTGTTTTTT. Using reference TRBV2 and TRBJ2-2 for the parts outside the CDR3, the full variable domain is EPEVTQTPSHQVTQMGQEVILRCVPISNHLYFYWYRQILGQKVEFLVSFYNNEISEKSEIFDDQFSVERPDGSNFTLKIRSTKLEDSAMYFCASSGQANTGELFFGEGSRLTVL.

This chain links TRBV6-5 with TRBJ1-1, with D possibly matching TRBD1 (5 bases). The CDR3 runs 14 residues. Trimming stripped 5 bases from V and 2 bases from J, with 12 bases between. The germline V gene encodes CDR1 MNHEY and CDR2 SVGAGI. DNA of the CDR3: TGTGCCAGCAGTCGGGACGGACTCAACACTGAAGCTTTCTTT. It translates to CASSRDGLNTEAFF.

The chain combines TRBV28 with TRBJ2-7; D possibly uses TRBD1 or TRBD2 (5 bases each). There are 15 residues in the CDR3. Germline CDR1 is MDHEN and CDR2 is SYDVKM. The V and J ends lost 7 bases and 1 base respectively, with 17 bases between them. The chain's CDR3 is CASIQPGRPSYEQYF. As DNA, the CDR3 is TGTGCCAGCATCCAACCGGGACGACCTTCCTACGAGCAGTACTTC.

The chain is built from TRBV3-1 (or the pseudogene TRBV3-2) and TRBJ2-2; the D gene is possibly TRBD2 (6 bases). Trimming took off 1 base at V and 8 bases at J, with 11 bases between the two ends. Germline V gene lookup returns CDR1 LGHDT and CDR2 YNNKEL (reference sequence). The CDR3 consists of 14 residues. CDR3 sequence (DNA): TGTGCCAGCAGCCAAGTCGGGGGATCGGGGGAGCTGTTTTTT. Amino acid sequence: CASSQVGGSGELFF.